Following are 31 T cell receptor beta chains from one sample sequenced in a study of molecular identifiers for immune sequencing clone quantification. One entry per CDR3 protein results from TCRdb running MiXCR on the PCR reads. The repertoire consists of 85,000 to 130,000 distinct CDR3 sequences, with under 40% occurring once and the leading ten covering 4% to 5%. Specimen: naive CD8+ T cells from blood, with Jurkat cell RNA spiked in. Documented subset: FACS-sorted CD8+CD4-CCR7+CD45RA+ naive T cells. The origin of the receptors is a human donor in good health. Some libraries in this study had Jurkat cell RNA spiked in.

About this clonotype: In this CDR3 the conserved last residue, phenylalanine or tryptophan, is missing, so a read error is likely. No DNA is shown, since the ends of the CDR3 on it are uncertain; the CDR3 is the one TCRdb lists. The CDR3 sequence is CASTPWIGAPYGDTI. This chain joins TRBV6-5 and TRBJ1-2; the table calls TRBD1, which could not be checked here. Including both end residues, the CDR3 is 15 amino acids long. Per the germline V gene, CDR1 is MNHEY and CDR2 is SVGAGI.

This chain joins TRBV4-1 and TRBJ1-4; D possibly corresponds to TRBD1 (5 bases). CDR1 is MGHRA and CDR2 is YSYEKL in the germline V gene. CDR3 length: 16 amino acids. Deletions cut 3 bases from V and 4 bases from J, with 15 bases between. In DNA, the CDR3 is TGCGCCAGCAGCCAGGCTGCCGGACAAATTAATGAAAAACTGTTTTTT. Translation: CASSQAAGQINEKLFF.

The chain has TRBV19 and TRBJ2-7; D is unresolved. The CDR3 runs 11 residues. With 6 bases removed from V and 6 bases from J, the gap between germline ends came to 9 bases. The germline V gene has CDR1 LNHDA and CDR2 SQIVND (reference sequence). The CDR3 is CASSGPLEQYF. CDR3 DNA sequence: TGTGCCAGTAGCGGACCCCTCGAGCAGTACTTC.

This clonotype was found many times. The chain joins TRBV28 to TRBJ2-7; D gene uncertain. With 5 bases removed from V and 6 bases from J, the gap between germline ends came to 11 bases. Per the germline V gene, CDR1 is MDHEN and CDR2 is SYDVKM. This CDR3 contains 12 residues. The CDR3 DNA is TGTGCCAGCAGTCCCCCTCGTGCCGAGCAGTACTTC. Residues: CASSPPRAEQYF.

V is TRBV29-1 and J is TRBJ2-7; 7 bases map to TRBD2. J gave up 2 bases and V 0 bases, and 4 bases lay outside the gene matches. Germline assignment: CDR1 SQVTM and CDR2 ANQGSEA. This CDR3 comprises 14 residues. The CDR3 sequence: CSVEDSSGTYEQYF. The CDR3 coding sequence is TGCAGCGTTGAAGACTCTAGCGGTACCTACGAGCAGTACTTC.

This clonotype was observed a few times. Germline is not matched at one junction end, which may reflect a read error. The chain employs TRBV5-1 and TRBJ2-7; a weak D match, TRBD1 (6 bases). This CDR3 spans 15 amino acids. CDR1 and CDR2 from the germline V gene are SGHRS and YFSETQ. CDR3: CASSPLSARGYEQYF. CDR3 in DNA: TGTGCCAGCAGCCCGTTGTCCGCCAGGGGCTACGAGCAGTACTTC.

This clonotype was seen many times. This rearrangement joins TRBV28 to TRBJ2-7; 7 nucleotides match TRBD1. With V trimmed by 5 bases and J by 4 bases, 8 bases remained unmatched. Germline assignment: CDR1 MDHEN and CDR2 SYDVKM. The CDR3 is 14 amino acids. The CDR3: CASSLGGGGYEQYF. The CDR3 DNA sequence: TGTGCCAGCAGTCTAGGGGGCGGTGGTTACGAGCAGTACTTC. The whole variable domain, remainder taken from reference TRBV28 and TRBJ2-7, is DVKVTQSSRYLVKRTGEKVFLECVQDMDHENMFWYRQDPGLGLRLIYFSYDVKMKEKGDIPEGYSVSREKKERFSLILESASTNQTSMYLCASSLGGGGYEQYFGPGTRLTVT.

This clonotype has more than one count but fewer than ten. The chain joins TRBV27 to TRBJ2-4; D ambiguous. Germline V gene sequence: CDR1 MNHEY, CDR2 SMNVEV (reference sequence). Trimming removed 0 bases at V and 0 bases at J, with 9 bases between. The CDR3 extends over 16 amino acids. CDR3 in amino acids: CASSLSGWVAKNIQYF. CDR3 coding DNA: TGTGCCAGCAGTTTATCAGGATGGGTAGCCAAAAACATTCAGTACTTC.

The table lists this clonotype with a few counts. This CDR3 is CASTDSNEQFF. The CDR3 DNA reads TGTGCCAGCACCGACTCCAATGAGCAGTTCTTC. V usage is TRBV5-6 and J usage is TRBJ2-1; no clear D gene. CDR3 length: 11 amino acids. The V gene's germline CDR1 is SGHDT and CDR2 YYEEEE. With 6 bases removed from V and 6 bases from J, the gap between germline ends came to 7 bases.

Many counts were recorded for this clonotype. The V call is TRBV29-1, the J call TRBJ2-5, with D possibly TRBD1 on 6 matching bases. V shed 5 bases and J shed 2 bases, with 12 bases lying between them. The CDR3 spans 13 residues. Germline V gene sequence: CDR1 SQVTM, CDR2 ANQGSEA. Here the CDR3 reads CSVRTVEQETQYF. CDR3 bases: TGCAGCGTTAGGACAGTCGAACAAGAGACCCAGTACTTC.

In this sample, this clonotype turned up a few times. V gene TRBV27 combines with J gene TRBJ2-2; a possible D gene is TRBD2 (6 bases). Trimming removed 8 bases at V and 3 bases at J, with 16 bases between. From germline, CDR1 is MNHEY and CDR2 SMNVEV (reference sequence). The CDR3 sequence is 15 residues long. This CDR3 reads CASRSEGRYTGELFF. The CDR3 bases are TGTGCCAGCCGGTCCGAGGGGAGGTACACCGGGGAGCTGTTTTTT.

This rearrangement joins TRBV12-3 or TRBV12-4 to TRBJ1-1; D is possibly TRBD1 (6 bases). V lost 8 bases and J lost 7, with 14 bases in between. The CDR3 spans 12 residues. CDR3: CASLGATIEAFF. The CDR3 region has the DNA TGTGCCAGCTTGGGGGCAACCATTGAAGCTTTCTTT.

This clonotype came up a few times. V and J are TRBV3-1 and TRBJ2-5; 10 bases align to TRBD2. The V and J ends lost 1 base and 5 bases, in that order; junction bases with no gene match: 7. This CDR3 is built from 16 residues. Germline V gene lookup returns CDR1 LGHDT and CDR2 YNNKEL (reference sequence). The CDR3 protein is CASSQVLSGRGETQYF. The CDR3, as DNA: TGTGCCAGCAGCCAAGTCCTAAGCGGGAGGGGCGAGACCCAGTACTTC.

The table lists this clonotype with a count of one. The chain joins TRBV5-3 to TRBJ2-2, with 11 bases that match TRBD1. TRBV5-3 counts as an open reading frame of uncertain function. The CDR3 loop spans 16 amino acids. V shed 8 bases and J 6 bases; nucleotides not matched to a gene: 12. Written as DNA, the CDR3 is TGTGCCAGCAGCGATGGTGGACAGGGGGCGCCCGGGGAGCTGTTTTTT. It codes for CASSDGGQGAPGELFF.

Comments on this clonotype: A much larger clone differs from this one at a single base, so this may be a read error. The rearrangement uses TRBV5-5 and TRBJ2-7, with 8 bases fitting TRBD2. V trimming: 3 bases; J trimming: 5 bases; junction bases outside the gene matches: 10. Germline values: CDR1 SGHKS, CDR2 YYEKEE (reference sequence). There are 15 residues in the CDR3. The CDR3: CASSSGRSGSNEQYF. The CDR3 nucleotides are TGTGCCAGCAGCTCTGGACGAAGCGGGAGTAACGAGCAGTACTTC.

This chain joins TRBV5-6 and TRBJ2-1; D gene unclear. This CDR3 has 12 residues. Germline values: CDR1 SGHDT, CDR2 YYEEEE. Trimming cost V 1 base and J 5 bases, with 4 bases left between them. CDR3 region: CASSLPDNEQFF. The CDR3 coding sequence is TGTGCCAGCAGCTTGCCGGACAATGAGCAGTTCTTC.

In this sample, this clonotype turned up a few times. This chain links TRBV4-2 with TRBJ2-7, with D possibly TRBD1 on 6 matching bases. Germline V gene data show CDR1 as LGHNA and CDR2 as YNFKEQ. The ends were cut back, 2 bases at V and 2 bases at J, with 10 bases in the middle. This CDR3 is built from 14 residues. The CDR3 is CASSQLRGAYEQYF. The CDR3 nucleotides are TGTGCCAGCAGCCAACTCAGGGGCGCCTACGAGCAGTACTTC.

In regard to this clonotype: A read error is possible here, since a much larger clone lies one base away. The J gene is TRBJ1-2, the V gene TRBV27, with D perhaps TRBD1 (6 bases). With 8 bases removed from V and 2 bases from J, the gap between germline ends came to 18 bases. This CDR3 has 15 amino acids. From germline, CDR1 is MNHEY and CDR2 SMNVEV (reference sequence). The CDR3 region is CASRGTTQQNYGYTF. Here the CDR3 DNA reads TGTGCCAGCCGTGGGACAACCCAACAGAACTATGGCTACACCTTC.

This clonotype was seen repeatedly, ten times or more. The V gene is TRBV7-9, the J gene TRBJ2-3; maybe TRBD2 (6 bases). V gave up 5 bases and J gave up 10 bases, with 13 bases separating them. The germline gives CDR1 SEHNR, CDR2 FQNEAQ (reference sequence). The CDR3 spans 12 residues. CDR3 sequence reads: CASSRGLPPQYF. CDR3 in DNA: TGTGCCAGCAGCAGGGGACTCCCTCCGCAGTATTTT.

This clonotype was observed at least ten times. The chain couples TRBV7-2 to TRBJ2-1, with 11 bases identical to TRBD2. The germline CDR1 and CDR2 sequences are SGHTA and FQGNSA. V lost 5 bases and J lost 6; bases outside the gene matches: 21. The CDR3 contains 20 residues. The CDR3 here is CASSRTPPPQLAGVGNEQFF. Here the CDR3 DNA reads TGTGCCAGCAGCCGTACGCCGCCCCCCCAACTAGCGGGAGTGGGCAATGAGCAGTTCTTC.

The chain links TRBV6-2 or TRBV6-3 to TRBJ1-1; D possibly corresponds to TRBD1 (6 bases). This CDR3 has 15 amino acids. Germline-derived CDR1 and CDR2 are MNHEY and SVGEGT. V was cut by 5 bases and J by 5 bases, with 18 bases left in between. CDR3 amino acids: CASSPNTGIWTEAFF. The CDR3 DNA follows: TGTGCCAGCAGTCCCAATACAGGGATTTGGACTGAAGCTTTCTTT.

This clonotype has ten or more counts. The chain uses TRBV7-6 and TRBJ2-7, with a weak D call TRBD2 (5 bases). The germline V and J ends were trimmed by 3 bases and 2 bases, with 8 bases remaining between them. The V gene's germline CDR1 is SGHVS and CDR2 FNYEAQ. This CDR3 is built from 13 residues. CDR3 in amino acids: CASSLDSTYEQYF. The CDR3 DNA reads as TGTGCCAGCAGCTTGGACTCCACCTACGAGCAGTACTTC.

The CDR3 coding sequence is TGCAGCGGAAGGACTAGCGGGTACAATGAGCAGTTCTTC. It is translated as CSGRTSGYNEQFF. The chain recombines TRBV29-1 with TRBJ2-1, with 11 bases matching TRBD2. The germline gives CDR1 SQVTM, CDR2 ANQGSEA. V was clipped by 7 bases and J by 4 bases; unmatched bases: 3. The CDR3 consists of 13 residues.

This clonotype has only a few counts. This chain links TRBV4-1 with TRBJ2-7; D may be TRBD1 (5 bases). The CDR3 has 16 residues. The germline V gene encodes CDR1 MGHRA and CDR2 YSYEKL. The V gene lost 4 bases and the J gene lost 2 bases, with 18 bases spanning the gap. The CDR3, as DNA: TGCGCCAGCAGCCCTGACGCAGGGTTAGGGACCTACGAGCAGTACTTC. Amino acid sequence: CASSPDAGLGTYEQYF.

The genes are TRBV7-6 and TRBJ1-1; D uncertain. CDR3 length: 16 residues. Trimming stripped 5 bases from V and 0 bases from J, with 16 bases between. Per the germline V gene, CDR1 is SGHVS and CDR2 is FNYEAQ. CDR3 coding DNA: TGTGCCAGCAGCCCACCCCGAGACACCGTGAACACTGAAGCTTTCTTT. Amino acids: CASSPPRDTVNTEAFF.

This clonotype has just a few counts. This chain links TRBV6-2 or TRBV6-3 with TRBJ1-1, with a possible D match to TRBD1 (5 bases). The length of the CDR3 is 13 residues. Germline CDR1 reads MNHEY; CDR2 reads SVGEGT. V gave up 2 bases and J gave up 5 bases, with 9 bases separating them. The CDR3 protein is CASSYPGSTEAFF. CDR3 bases: TGTGCCAGCAGTTACCCAGGGAGTACTGAAGCTTTCTTT.

The V and J genes are TRBV12-3 or TRBV12-4 and TRBJ1-2, with D uncertain. The V end lost 6 bases, the J end lost 4 bases, and 12 bases lay between the germline ends. This CDR3 region has 13 residues. CDR3 sequence reads: CASSQDGIYGYTF. Here the CDR3 DNA reads TGTGCCAGCAGCCAGGACGGAATCTATGGCTACACCTTC.

At least ten counts were recorded for this clonotype. The chain combines TRBV29-1 with TRBJ1-1, with 10 bases lining up with TRBD1. Trimming removed 6 bases from V and 6 bases from J; junction bases left unmatched: 16. The CDR3 is 16 amino acids. Germline loops: CDR1 SQVTM, CDR2 ANQGSEA. CDR3 in DNA: TGCAGCGTGTTACGTCGGGACAGGGGAATCTCCCCTGAAGCTTTCTTT. It is translated as CSVLRRDRGISPEAFF. Drawing the rest from reference TRBV29-1 and TRBJ1-1, the complete variable domain is SAVISQKPSRDICQRGTSLTIQCQVDSQVTMMFWYRQQPGQSLTLIATANQGSEATYESGFVIDKFPISRPNLTFSTLTVSNMSPEDSSIYLCSVLRRDRGISPEAFFGQGTRLTVV.

This clonotype came up many times. V usage is TRBV5-6 and J usage is TRBJ2-3; a possible D gene is TRBD1 (5 bases). The CDR3 has 13 residues. The germline V gene encodes CDR1 SGHDT and CDR2 YYEEEE. V dropped 9 bases and J dropped 4 bases, with 15 bases sitting between them. CDR3: CATPAGYPDTQYF. The CDR3 DNA reads TGTGCCACCCCGGCAGGGTATCCAGATACGCAGTATTTT.

As regards this clonotype: Sequence at one end of the junction differs from germline and may be a read error. This rearrangement joins TRBV15 to TRBJ2-7; 10 nucleotides agree with TRBD2. There are 16 residues in the CDR3. Germline assignment: CDR1 LNHNV and CDR2 YYDKDF (reference sequence). The CDR3 sequence: CATSSLTSGVDYEQHF. The CDR3 DNA follows: TGTGCCACCAGCAGCTTAACTAGCGGGGTTGACTACGAGCAGCACTTC.

This clonotype was seen a handful of times. CDR3: CASSDTGTESSYNSPLHF. The DNA for the CDR3 is TGTGCCAGCAGCGACACCGGGACAGAGAGCTCCTATAATTCACCCCTCCACTTT. J is TRBJ1-6 and V is TRBV7-2; TRBD1 matches 7 bases. Unmatched junction bases numbered 10, after V lost 5 bases and J lost 0 bases. In germline, CDR1 is SGHTA, CDR2 FQGNSA. This CDR3 contains 18 residues.